Each of the 20 T cell receptor beta chains below was sequenced from the same sample in a study of Graves' ophthalmopathy and Graves' hyperthyroidism. Amplification of the TCR beta CDR3 regions used RNA transcripts (as template). The first round was an RT-PCR with HTBI primers, and the second round was a multiplex PCR. TCRdb re-analysed the multiplex PCR reads in MiXCR, keeping a single row per CDR3 protein. The top ten clones hold around half of a sample with about 240,000 distinct CDR3 sequences, around 50% of them seen once. The sequencing sample was made of peripheral blood. The receptors derive from an adult man with Graves' ophthalmopathy.

In the case of this clonotype: This could be a read error, since a much larger clone is one nucleotide away. No conserved phenylalanine or tryptophan ends this CDR3, so it is likely a read error. The chain links TRBV29-1 to TRBJ1-1; no definite D call. The germline V and J ends were trimmed by 2 bases and 1 base, with 11 bases remaining between them. This CDR3 is 14 amino acids long. Germline V lookup: CDR1 SQVTM, CDR2 ANQGSEA. The CDR3 DNA reads as TGCAGCGTTGAATCTGGGTACTCGAACACTGAAGCTTTCTCT. It is translated as CSVESGYSNTEAFS.

This rearrangement joins TRBV20-1 to TRBJ1-5; D might be TRBD1 (6 bases). Germline V lookup: CDR1 DFQATT, CDR2 SNEGSKA (reference sequence). The length of the CDR3 is 12 residues. The CDR3 region has the DNA TGCAGGGGTAGGGGGAGCAATCAGCCCCAGCATTTT. Residues: CRGRGSNQPQHF.

The chain has TRBV2 and TRBJ2-7; 11 bases line up with TRBD1. Germline values: CDR1 SNHLY, CDR2 FYNNEI. CDR3 length: 13 residues. Losses at the gene ends were 9 bases for V and 3 bases for J; bases not matched to a gene: 4. This CDR3 reads CASRTGGLYEQYF. CDR3 in DNA: TGTGCCAGTCGGACAGGGGGCCTCTACGAGCAGTACTTC.

V usage is TRBV10-3 and J usage is TRBJ2-5; 9 bases fit TRBD2. The CDR3 has 15 residues. CDR1 is ENHRY, CDR2 SYGVKD, per germline. The V gene end was trimmed by 6 bases and the J gene end by 4 bases; junction bases not matched to a gene: 9. CDR3 in DNA: TGTGCCATCAGCGACACAGCGGGGGGTGTAGAGACCCAGTACTTC. This encodes CAISDTAGGVETQYF.

CDR3 sequence reads: CASSLEGGQFNQPQHF. In nucleotides, the CDR3 is TGCGCCAGCAGCCTCGAGGGAGGGCAGTTCAATCAGCCCCAGCATTTT. V usage is TRBV4-1 and J usage is TRBJ1-5; D gene unclear. This CDR3 contains 16 residues. Trimming shortened V by 4 bases and J by 3 bases, and 16 bases separated the two germline ends. Looked up from germline, CDR1 is MGHRA and CDR2 is YSYEKL.

This clonotype has just a few counts. This rearrangement joins TRBV2 to TRBJ2-7, with D tentatively TRBD1 (6 bases). The ends were cut back, 6 bases at V and 0 bases at J, with 15 bases in the middle. The CDR3 sequence is 15 residues long. CDR1 SNHLY and CDR2 FYNNEI come from the germline V gene. The CDR3 bases are TGTGCCAGCAGCCGTGGGACAAAAATCTCCTACGAGCAGTACTTC. This sequence encodes CASSRGTKISYEQYF. Full variable domain (outside the CDR3, taken from reference TRBV2 and TRBJ2-7): EPEVTQTPSHQVTQMGQEVILRCVPISNHLYFYWYRQILGQKVEFLVSFYNNEISEKSEIFDDQFSVERPDGSNFTLKIRSTKLEDSAMYFCASSRGTKISYEQYFGPGTRLTVT.

V is TRBV3-1 and J is TRBJ2-5, with 12 bases fitting TRBD1. The CDR3 totals 15 residues. V gave up 4 bases and J gave up 5 bases; unmatched junction bases: 5. Germline V CDR1 and CDR2: LGHDT, YNNKEL (reference sequence). CDR3 coding DNA: TGTGCCAGCAGCCCGGGGACAGGGGGCCGTGAGACCCAGTACTTC. Translated: CASSPGTGGRETQYF.

This clonotype appeared a few times. This rearrangement joins TRBV5-5 to TRBJ2-5, with D perhaps matching TRBD1 (6 bases). This CDR3 is built from 13 residues. V was trimmed by 6 bases and J by 5 bases, leaving 14 bases between them. Germline CDR1 and CDR2: SGHKS and YYEKEE (reference sequence). CDR3: CASTNRVGETQYF. The CDR3 DNA sequence: TGTGCCAGCACGAACAGGGTAGGGGAGACCCAGTACTTC.

V gene TRBV13 combines with J gene TRBJ2-5, with TRBD1 identical over 8 bases. In germline, CDR1 is PRHDT, CDR2 FYEKMQ (reference sequence). V trimming: 5 bases; J trimming: 5 bases; junction bases outside the gene matches: 4. This CDR3 is built from 13 residues. The CDR3 sequence: CASSNTGGETQYF. The CDR3 nucleotides are TGTGCCAGCAGCAACACAGGGGGGGAGACCCAGTACTTC.

The chain links TRBV9 to TRBJ2-7; no firm D call. This CDR3 is built from 14 residues. Deletions cut 0 bases from V and 3 bases from J, with 10 bases between. Per germline, CDR1 SGDLS and CDR2 YYNGEE. The CDR3 DNA is TGTGCCAGCAGCGTAGGGGTCACCAGCTACGAGCAGTACTTC. Translated, it gives CASSVGVTSYEQYF.

The chain combines TRBV10-2 with TRBJ2-2; 7 bases are a match to TRBD2. V shed 2 bases, J shed 6 bases, and the junction held 6 bases outside the gene matches. Germline loops: CDR1 WSHSY, CDR2 SAAADI. This CDR3 is 15 amino acids long. The chain's CDR3 is CASSENGGGSGELFF. For the CDR3, the DNA is TGCGCCAGCAGTGAGAATGGGGGAGGGTCCGGGGAGCTGTTTTTT.

In this sample, this clonotype turned up a few times. The rearrangement uses TRBV2 and TRBJ1-5; D unresolved. With 3 bases removed from V and 3 bases from J, the gap between germline ends came to 9 bases. This CDR3 is built from 14 residues. The V gene's germline CDR1 is SNHLY and CDR2 FYNNEI. The CDR3, as DNA: TGTGCCAGCAGTGAGTCCAGGCTCAATCAGCCCCAGCATTTT. Residues: CASSESRLNQPQHF.

This clonotype showed up many times. The gene calls are TRBV7-8 and TRBJ1-1; a weak D match, TRBD1 (5 bases). Germline loops: CDR1 SGHVS, CDR2 FQNEAQ. The CDR3 extends over 14 amino acids. V lost 4 bases and J lost 0, with 9 bases in between. CDR3 nucleotides: TGTGCCAGCAGCTCGGGACGGATGAACACTGAAGCTTTCTTT. Translated, it gives CASSSGRMNTEAFF.

This clonotype was seen only once. The chain employs TRBV12-3 or TRBV12-4 and TRBJ1-2; 9 bases agree with TRBD1. The CDR3 is 15 amino acids. V was pared by 5 bases and J by 1 base, with 5 bases of the junction left unmatched. CDR3 coding DNA: TGTGCCAGCAGTCACCGGACAGGGGATAACTATGGCTACACCTTC. Translating gives CASSHRTGDNYGYTF.

Only a few counts were recorded for this clonotype. A read error may account for a junction end that differs from germline. This chain links TRBV10-3 with TRBJ2-7; TRBD1 or TRBD2 may be the D gene (5 bases each). Germline V gene sequence: CDR1 ENHRY, CDR2 SYGVKD. The CDR3 is 13 residues long. The CDR3 sequence is CASSTSRGREQYF. In DNA form, the CDR3 reads TGTGCCAGCAGTACCAGCCGGGGCCGGGAGCAGTACTTC.

This chain connects TRBV13 to TRBJ2-5; 13 bases map to TRBD2. V lost 1 base, J lost 3 bases, and 5 bases stayed unmatched. From germline, CDR1 is PRHDT and CDR2 FYEKMQ (reference sequence). The CDR3 has 17 amino acids. CDR3 sequence reads: CASSLVGLAGEKETQYF. The CDR3 region has the DNA TGTGCCAGCAGCTTAGTTGGACTAGCGGGAGAGAAAGAGACCCAGTACTTC.

The chain recombines TRBV19 with TRBJ2-7; D remains ambiguous. The CDR3 runs to 15 residues. V dropped 2 bases and J dropped 0 bases, with 11 bases sitting between them. Germline loops: CDR1 LNHDA, CDR2 SQIVND (reference sequence). CDR3 residues: CASSISTVSSYEQYF. CDR3 DNA sequence: TGTGCCAGTAGTATATCGACGGTAAGCTCCTACGAGCAGTACTTC.

The CDR3 protein is CASTTGGNTIIYEAFF. The CDR3 coding sequence is TGTGCCAGTACAACAGGGGGTAACACGATTATTTATGAAGCTTTCTTT. The chain has TRBV19 and TRBJ1-1; TRBD1 aligns across 8 bases. The CDR3 extends over 16 amino acids. V was pared by 7 bases and J by 7 bases, with 17 bases of the junction left unmatched. Germline V gene lookup returns CDR1 LNHDA and CDR2 SQIVND (reference sequence).

With regard to this clonotype: One end of the junction is discordant with germline, which a read error may explain. In nucleotides, the CDR3 is TGTGCCAGCAGCTACGGAGGCACCGGGGAGCTGTACTTC. This sequence encodes CASSYGGTGELYF. V gene TRBV7-9 combines with J gene TRBJ2-7, with D possibly TRBD2 on 5 matching bases. Germline V gene data show CDR1 as SEHNR and CDR2 as FQNEAQ (reference sequence). The CDR3 consists of 13 residues.

A word on this clonotype: The germline gene is not matched at one end of the junction; a read error may be the cause. The V call is TRBV2, the J call TRBJ1-5; 8 nucleotides agree with TRBD1. Per the germline V gene, CDR1 is SNHLY and CDR2 is FYNNEI. This CDR3 comprises 15 residues. CDR3 bases: TGCAGTGCTAGGAACAGGGGGGGGAACGGTCAGCCCCAGCATTTT. It specifies CSARNRGGNGQPQHF.